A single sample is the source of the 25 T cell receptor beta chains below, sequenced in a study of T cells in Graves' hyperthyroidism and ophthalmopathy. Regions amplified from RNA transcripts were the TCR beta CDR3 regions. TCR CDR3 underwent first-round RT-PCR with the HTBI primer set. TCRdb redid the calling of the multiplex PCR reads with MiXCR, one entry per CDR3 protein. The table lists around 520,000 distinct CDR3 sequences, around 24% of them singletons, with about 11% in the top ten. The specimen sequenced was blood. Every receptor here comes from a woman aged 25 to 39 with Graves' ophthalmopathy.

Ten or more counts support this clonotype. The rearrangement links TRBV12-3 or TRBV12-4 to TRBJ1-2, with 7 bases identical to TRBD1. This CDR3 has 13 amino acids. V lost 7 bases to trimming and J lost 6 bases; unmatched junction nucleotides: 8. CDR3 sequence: CASTATGSDGYTF. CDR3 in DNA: TGTGCCAGCACCGCGACAGGGTCCGATGGCTACACCTTC.

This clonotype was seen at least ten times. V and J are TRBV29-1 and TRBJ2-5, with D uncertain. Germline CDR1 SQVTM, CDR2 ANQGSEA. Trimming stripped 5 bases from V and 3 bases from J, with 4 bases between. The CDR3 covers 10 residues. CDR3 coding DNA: TGCAGCGTTTGGGAAGAGACCCAGTACTTC. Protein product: CSVWEETQYF.

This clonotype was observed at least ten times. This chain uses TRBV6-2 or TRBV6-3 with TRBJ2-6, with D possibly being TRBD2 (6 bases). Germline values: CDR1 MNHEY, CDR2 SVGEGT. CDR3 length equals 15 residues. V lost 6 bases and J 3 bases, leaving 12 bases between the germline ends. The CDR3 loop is CASRPGDVGANVLTF. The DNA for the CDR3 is TGTGCCAGCAGACCGGGGGACGTTGGGGCCAACGTCCTGACTTTC.

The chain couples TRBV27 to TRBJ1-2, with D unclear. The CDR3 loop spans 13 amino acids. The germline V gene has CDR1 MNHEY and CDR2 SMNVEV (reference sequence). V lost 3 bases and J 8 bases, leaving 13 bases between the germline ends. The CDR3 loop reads CASSFIGDRGYTF. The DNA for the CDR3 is TGTGCCAGCAGTTTCATCGGCGATAGGGGCTACACCTTC.

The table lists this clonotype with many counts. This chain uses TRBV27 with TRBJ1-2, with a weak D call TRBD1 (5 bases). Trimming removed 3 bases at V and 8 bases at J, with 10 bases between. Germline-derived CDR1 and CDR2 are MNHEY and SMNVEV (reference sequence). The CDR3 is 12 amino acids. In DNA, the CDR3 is TGTGCCAGCAGTTTTGCGGGGGGAGGCTACACCTTC. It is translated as CASSFAGGGYTF.

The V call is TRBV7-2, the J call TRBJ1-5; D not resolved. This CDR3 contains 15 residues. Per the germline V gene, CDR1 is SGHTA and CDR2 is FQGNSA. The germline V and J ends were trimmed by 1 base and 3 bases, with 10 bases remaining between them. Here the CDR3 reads CASSLVAVTNQPQHF. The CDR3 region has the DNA TGTGCCAGCAGCTTAGTGGCAGTTACCAATCAGCCCCAGCATTTT.

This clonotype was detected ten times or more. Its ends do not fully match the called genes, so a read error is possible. CDR3: CASSFLQDSCEQYF. In DNA, the CDR3 is TGTGCCAGCAGTTTTTTGCAGGACTCCTGCGAGCAGTACTTC. V usage is TRBV12-3 or TRBV12-4 and J usage is TRBJ2-7; maybe TRBD2 (5 bases). The CDR3 is made up of 14 amino acids.

The CDR3 nucleotides read TGTGCCAGCAGCCCGGGTCCAGGGACGGTGAACACTGAAGCTTTCTTT. Translating it yields CASSPGPGTVNTEAFF. V usage is TRBV11-1 and J usage is TRBJ1-1, with a weak D call TRBD1 (5 bases). Germline-derived CDR1 and CDR2 are SGHAT and FQDESV (reference sequence). The CDR3 has 16 amino acids. Trimming took off 5 bases at V and 0 bases at J, with 16 bases between the two ends.

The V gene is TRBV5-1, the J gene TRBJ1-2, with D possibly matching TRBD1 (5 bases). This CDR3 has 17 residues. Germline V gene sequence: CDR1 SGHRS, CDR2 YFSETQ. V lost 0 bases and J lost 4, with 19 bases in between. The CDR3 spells CASSLAHFGGEVYGYTF. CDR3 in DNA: TGCGCCAGCAGCTTGGCCCACTTCGGGGGAGAGGTCTATGGCTACACCTTC.

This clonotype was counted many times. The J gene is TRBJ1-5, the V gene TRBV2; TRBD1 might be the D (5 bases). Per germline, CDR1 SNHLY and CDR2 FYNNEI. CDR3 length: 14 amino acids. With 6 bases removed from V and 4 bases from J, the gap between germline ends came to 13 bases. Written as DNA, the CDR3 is TGTGCCAGCAGAAAGACAGCCATGAATCAGCCCCAGCATTTT. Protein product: CASRKTAMNQPQHF. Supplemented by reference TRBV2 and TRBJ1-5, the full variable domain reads EPEVTQTPSHQVTQMGQEVILRCVPISNHLYFYWYRQILGQKVEFLVSFYNNEISEKSEIFDDQFSVERPDGSNFTLKIRSTKLEDSAMYFCASRKTAMNQPQHFGDGTRLSIL.

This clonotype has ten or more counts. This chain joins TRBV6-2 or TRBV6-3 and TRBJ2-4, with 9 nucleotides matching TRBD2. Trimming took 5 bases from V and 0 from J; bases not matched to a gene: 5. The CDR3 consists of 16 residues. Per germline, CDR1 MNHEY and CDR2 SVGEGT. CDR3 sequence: CASSMKLAGAKNIQYF. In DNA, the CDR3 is TGTGCCAGCAGTATGAAACTAGCGGGAGCCAAAAACATTCAGTACTTC.

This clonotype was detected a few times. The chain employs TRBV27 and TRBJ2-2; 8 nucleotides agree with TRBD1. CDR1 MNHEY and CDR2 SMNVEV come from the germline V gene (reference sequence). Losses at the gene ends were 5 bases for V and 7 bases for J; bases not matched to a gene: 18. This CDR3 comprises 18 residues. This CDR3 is CASSTGQDFWGKGGELFF. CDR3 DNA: TGTGCCAGCAGTACGGGACAGGACTTTTGGGGGAAGGGCGGGGAGCTGTTTTTT.

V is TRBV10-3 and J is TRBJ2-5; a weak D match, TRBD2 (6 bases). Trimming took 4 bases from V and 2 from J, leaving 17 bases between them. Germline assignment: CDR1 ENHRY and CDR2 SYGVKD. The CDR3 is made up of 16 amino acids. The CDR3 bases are TGTGCCATCAGTGGGGGGACTCCGGGACCACAAGAGACCCAGTACTTC. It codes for CAISGGTPGPQETQYF.

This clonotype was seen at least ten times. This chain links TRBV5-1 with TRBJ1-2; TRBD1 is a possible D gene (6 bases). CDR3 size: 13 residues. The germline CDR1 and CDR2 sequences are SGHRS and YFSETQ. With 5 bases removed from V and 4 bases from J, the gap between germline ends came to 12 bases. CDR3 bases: TGCGCCAGCAGTAGCGAAGGGGGCTATGGCTACACCTTC. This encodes CASSSEGGYGYTF.

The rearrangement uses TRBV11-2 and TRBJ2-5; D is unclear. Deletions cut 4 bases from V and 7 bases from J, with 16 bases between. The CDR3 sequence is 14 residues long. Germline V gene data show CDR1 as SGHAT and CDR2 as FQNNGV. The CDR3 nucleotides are TGTGCCAGCAGCTCCCCTTCTCTCCTGGGGACCCAGTACTTC. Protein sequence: CASSSPSLLGTQYF.

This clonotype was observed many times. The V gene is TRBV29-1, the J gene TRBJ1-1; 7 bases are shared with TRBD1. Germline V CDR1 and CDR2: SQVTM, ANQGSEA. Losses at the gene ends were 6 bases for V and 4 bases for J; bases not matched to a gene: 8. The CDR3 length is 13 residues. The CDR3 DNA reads TGCAGCGTAAAGACAGGGCTGGTCACTGAAGCTTTCTTT. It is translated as CSVKTGLVTEAFF.

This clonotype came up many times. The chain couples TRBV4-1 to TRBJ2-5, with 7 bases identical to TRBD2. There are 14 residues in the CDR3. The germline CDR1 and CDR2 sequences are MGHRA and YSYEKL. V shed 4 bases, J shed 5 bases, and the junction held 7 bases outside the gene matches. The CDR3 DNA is TGCGCCAGCAGCCCGCTCAGTAGCGGGGAGACCCAGTACTTC. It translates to CASSPLSSGETQYF.

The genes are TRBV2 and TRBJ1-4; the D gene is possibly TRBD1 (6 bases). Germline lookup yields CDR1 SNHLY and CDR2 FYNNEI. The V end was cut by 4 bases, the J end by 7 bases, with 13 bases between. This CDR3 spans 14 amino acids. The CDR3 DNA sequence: TGTGCCAGCAGTGTCGGGCAGGGGTTTGAAAAACTGTTTTTT. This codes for CASSVGQGFEKLFF.

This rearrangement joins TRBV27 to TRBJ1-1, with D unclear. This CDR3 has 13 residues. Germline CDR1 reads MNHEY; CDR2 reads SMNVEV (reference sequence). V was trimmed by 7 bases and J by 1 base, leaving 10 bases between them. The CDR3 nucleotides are TGTGCCAGCATGACGGCAGCGAACACTGAAGCTTTCTTT. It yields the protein CASMTAANTEAFF.

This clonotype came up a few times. The CDR3 loop reads CASSPRFGNSGANVLTF. Here the CDR3 DNA reads TGTGCCAGCAGTCCGAGGTTCGGGAACTCTGGGGCCAACGTCCTGACTTTC. The J gene is TRBJ2-6, the V gene TRBV6-2 or TRBV6-3; maybe TRBD2 (5 bases). V was shortened by 5 bases and J by 0 bases, with 14 bases between the two germline ends. CDR3 length: 17 amino acids. From germline, CDR1 is MNHEY and CDR2 SVGEGT.

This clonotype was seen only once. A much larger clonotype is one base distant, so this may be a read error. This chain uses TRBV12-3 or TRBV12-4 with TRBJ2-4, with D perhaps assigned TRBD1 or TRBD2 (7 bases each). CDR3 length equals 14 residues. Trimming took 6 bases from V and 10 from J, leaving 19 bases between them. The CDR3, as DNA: TGTGCCAGCAGAACTAGCGAGGGGGCAGAGATTCAGTACTTC. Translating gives CASRTSEGAEIQYF.

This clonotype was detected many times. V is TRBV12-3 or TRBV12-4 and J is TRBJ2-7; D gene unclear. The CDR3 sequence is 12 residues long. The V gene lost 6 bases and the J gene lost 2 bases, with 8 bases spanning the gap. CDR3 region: CASRGFTYEQYF. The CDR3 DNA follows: TGTGCCAGCAGGGGGTTCACCTACGAGCAGTACTTC.

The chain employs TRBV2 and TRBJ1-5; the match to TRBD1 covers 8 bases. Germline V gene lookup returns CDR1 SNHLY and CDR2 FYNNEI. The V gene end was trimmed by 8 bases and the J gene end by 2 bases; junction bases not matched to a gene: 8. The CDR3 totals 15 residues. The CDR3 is CASCWEGQGNQPQHF. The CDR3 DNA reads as TGTGCCAGCTGCTGGGAGGGACAGGGCAATCAGCCCCAGCATTTT.

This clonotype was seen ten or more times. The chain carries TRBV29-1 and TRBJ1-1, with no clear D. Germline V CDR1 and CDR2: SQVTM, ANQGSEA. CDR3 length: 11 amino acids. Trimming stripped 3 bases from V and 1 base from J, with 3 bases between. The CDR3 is CSVDANTEAFF. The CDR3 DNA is TGCAGCGTTGACGCGAACACTGAAGCTTTCTTT.

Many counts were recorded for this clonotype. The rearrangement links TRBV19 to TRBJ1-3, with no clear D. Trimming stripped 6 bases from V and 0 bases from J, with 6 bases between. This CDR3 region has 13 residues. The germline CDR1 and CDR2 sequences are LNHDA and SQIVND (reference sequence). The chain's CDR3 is CASRRDSGNTIYF. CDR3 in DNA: TGTGCCAGTAGGCGAGACTCTGGAAACACCATATATTTT. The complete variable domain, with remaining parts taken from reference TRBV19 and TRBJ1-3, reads DGGITQSPKYLFRKEGQNVTLSCEQNLNHDAMYWYRQDPGQGLRLIYYSQIVNDFQKGDIAEGYSVSREKKESFPLTVTSAQKNPTAFYLCASRRDSGNTIYFGEGSWLTVV.